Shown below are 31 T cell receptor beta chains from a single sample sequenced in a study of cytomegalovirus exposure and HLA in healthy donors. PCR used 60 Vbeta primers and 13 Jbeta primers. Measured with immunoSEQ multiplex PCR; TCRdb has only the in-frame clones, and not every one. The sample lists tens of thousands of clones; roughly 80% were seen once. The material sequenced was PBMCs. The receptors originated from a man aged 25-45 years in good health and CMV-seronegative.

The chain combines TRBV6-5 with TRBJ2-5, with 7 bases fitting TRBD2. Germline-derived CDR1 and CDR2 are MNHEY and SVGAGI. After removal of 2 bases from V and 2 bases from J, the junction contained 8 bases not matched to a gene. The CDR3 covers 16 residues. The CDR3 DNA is TGTGCCAGCAGTTACGGGGGAGCGGGACTACAAGAGACCCAGTACTTC. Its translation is CASSYGGAGLQETQYF.

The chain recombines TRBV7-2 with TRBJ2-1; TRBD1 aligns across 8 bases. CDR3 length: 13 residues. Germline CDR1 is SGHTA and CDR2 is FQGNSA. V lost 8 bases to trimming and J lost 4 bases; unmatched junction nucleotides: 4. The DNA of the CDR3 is TGTGCCAGCGGGACAGGCCGATACAATGAGCAGTTCTTC. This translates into CASGTGRYNEQFF.

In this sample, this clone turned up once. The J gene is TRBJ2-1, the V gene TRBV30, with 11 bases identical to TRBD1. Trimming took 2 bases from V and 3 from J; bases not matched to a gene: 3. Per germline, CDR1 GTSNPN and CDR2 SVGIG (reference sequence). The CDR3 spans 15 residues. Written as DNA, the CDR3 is TGTGCCTGGAGTTCCGGGACAGGGGGCTACAATGAGCAGTTCTTC. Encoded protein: CAWSSGTGGYNEQFF.

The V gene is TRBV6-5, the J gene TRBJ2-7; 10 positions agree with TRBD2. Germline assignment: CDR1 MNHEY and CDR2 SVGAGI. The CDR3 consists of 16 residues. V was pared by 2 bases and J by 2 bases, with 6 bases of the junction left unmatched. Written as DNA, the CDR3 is TGTGCCAGCAGTTACCGTCCCAGCGGGAGGGCCTACGAGCAGTACTTC. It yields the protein CASSYRPSGRAYEQYF.

The CDR3 nucleotides are TGTGCCAGCAGTCGGAACAGGAACACCGGGGAGCTGTTTTTT. It encodes CASSRNRNTGELFF. This chain connects TRBV2 to TRBJ2-2; D is undetermined. The germline V gene encodes CDR1 SNHLY and CDR2 FYNNEI. The length of the CDR3 is 14 residues. V was cut by 5 bases and J by 1 base, with 8 bases left in between.

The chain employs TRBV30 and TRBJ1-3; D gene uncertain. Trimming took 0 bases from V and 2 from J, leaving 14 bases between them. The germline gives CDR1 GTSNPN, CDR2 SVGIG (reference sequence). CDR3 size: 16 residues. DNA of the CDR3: TGTGCCTGGAGTGTACCTCGGAGTAGAACTGGAAACACCATATATTTT. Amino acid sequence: CAWSVPRSRTGNTIYF. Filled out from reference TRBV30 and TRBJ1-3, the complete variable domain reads SQTIHQWPATLVQPVGSPLSLECTVEGTSNPNLYWYRQAAGRGLQLLFYSVGIGQISSEVPQNLSASRPQDRQFILSSKKLLLSDSGFYLCAWSVPRSRTGNTIYFGEGSWLTVV.

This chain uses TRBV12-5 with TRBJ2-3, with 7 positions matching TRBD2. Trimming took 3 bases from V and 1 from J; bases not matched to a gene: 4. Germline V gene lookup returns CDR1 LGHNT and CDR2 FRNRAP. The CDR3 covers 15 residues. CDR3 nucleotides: TGTGCTAGTGGTTTCTCTAGCGGACGCACAGATACGCAGTATTTT. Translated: CASGFSSGRTDTQYF.

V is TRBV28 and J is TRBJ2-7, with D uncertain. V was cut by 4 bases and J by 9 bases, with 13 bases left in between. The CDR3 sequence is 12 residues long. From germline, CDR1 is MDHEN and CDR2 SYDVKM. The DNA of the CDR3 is TGTGCCAGCAGTTCCTATACCCCCGGGCAGTACTTC. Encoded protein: CASSSYTPGQYF.

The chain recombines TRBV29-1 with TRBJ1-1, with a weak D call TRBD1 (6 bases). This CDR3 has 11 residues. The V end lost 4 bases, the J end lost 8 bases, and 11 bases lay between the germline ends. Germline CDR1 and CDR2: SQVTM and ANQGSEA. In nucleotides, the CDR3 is TGCAGCGTTGGGGGGCTATCGGAAGCTTTCTTT. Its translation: CSVGGLSEAFF.

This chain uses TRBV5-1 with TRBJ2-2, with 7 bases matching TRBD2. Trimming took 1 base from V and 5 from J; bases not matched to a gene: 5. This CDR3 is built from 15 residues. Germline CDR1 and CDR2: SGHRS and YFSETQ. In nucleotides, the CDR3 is TGCGCCAGCAGCTTGACCGGGGGAGGGACCGGGGAGCTGTTTTTT. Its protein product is CASSLTGGGTGELFF.

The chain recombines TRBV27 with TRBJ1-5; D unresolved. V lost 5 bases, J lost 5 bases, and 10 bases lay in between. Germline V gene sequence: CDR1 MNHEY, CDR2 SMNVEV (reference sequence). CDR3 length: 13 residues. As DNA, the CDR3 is TGTGCCAGCAGTCCGGGTCGATATCAGCCCCAGCATTTT. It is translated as CASSPGRYQPQHF.

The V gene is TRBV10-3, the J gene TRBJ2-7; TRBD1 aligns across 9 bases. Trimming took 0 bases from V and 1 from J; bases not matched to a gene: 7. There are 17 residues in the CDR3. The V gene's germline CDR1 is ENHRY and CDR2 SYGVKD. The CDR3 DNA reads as TGTGCCATCAGTGAGTCGAGGACCGGGACAGGGTCCTACGAGCAGTACTTC. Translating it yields CAISESRTGTGSYEQYF.

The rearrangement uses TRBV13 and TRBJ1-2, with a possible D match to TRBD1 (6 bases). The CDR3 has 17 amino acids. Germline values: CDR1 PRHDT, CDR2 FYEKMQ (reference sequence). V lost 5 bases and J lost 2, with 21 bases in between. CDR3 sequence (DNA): TGTGCCAGCAGCCCTCACGGACAGCCAGCCGCCAACTATGGCTACACCTTC. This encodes CASSPHGQPAANYGYTF.

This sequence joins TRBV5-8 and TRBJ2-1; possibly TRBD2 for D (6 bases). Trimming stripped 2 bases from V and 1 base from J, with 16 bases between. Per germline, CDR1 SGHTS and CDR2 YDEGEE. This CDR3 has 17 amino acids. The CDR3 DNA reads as TGTGCCAGCAGCTTATACATTTCTAGCGCGTCCTACAATGAGCAGTTCTTC. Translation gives CASSLYISSASYNEQFF.

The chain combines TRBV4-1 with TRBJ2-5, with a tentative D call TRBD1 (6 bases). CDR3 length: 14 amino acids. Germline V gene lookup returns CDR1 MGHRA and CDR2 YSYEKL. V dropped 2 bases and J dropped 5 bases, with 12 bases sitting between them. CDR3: CASSQLQGDETQYF. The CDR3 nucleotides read TGCGCCAGCAGCCAACTACAGGGAGACGAGACCCAGTACTTC.

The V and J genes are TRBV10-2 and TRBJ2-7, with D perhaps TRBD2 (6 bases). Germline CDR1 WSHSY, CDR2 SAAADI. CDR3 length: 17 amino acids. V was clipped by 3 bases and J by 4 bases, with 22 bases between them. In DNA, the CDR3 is TGCGCCAGCAGTGACCGCGGGGTGGGGAGTATTAATTACGAGCAGTACTTC. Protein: CASSDRGVGSINYEQYF.

CDR3 loop: CASSETATGTIQYF. DNA for the CDR3: TGTGCCAGCAGTGAAACGGCGACAGGGACCATTCAGTACTTC. The V gene is TRBV25-1, the J gene TRBJ2-4; 7 bases are shared with TRBD1. V was clipped by 2 bases and J by 9 bases; unmatched bases: 7. The CDR3 spans 14 residues. Germline values: CDR1 MGHDK, CDR2 SYGVNS.

In nucleotides, the CDR3 is TGTGCCAGCAGCCAATTAAGGGCAGGGGGCGTCCCTGAAGCTTTCTTT. Translation: CASSQLRAGGVPEAFF. The chain joins TRBV14 to TRBJ1-1; TRBD1 agrees at 8 bases. With 2 bases clipped from V and 6 bases from J, the junction kept 11 bases outside the gene matches. From germline, CDR1 is SGHDN and CDR2 FVKESK. The CDR3 has 16 residues.

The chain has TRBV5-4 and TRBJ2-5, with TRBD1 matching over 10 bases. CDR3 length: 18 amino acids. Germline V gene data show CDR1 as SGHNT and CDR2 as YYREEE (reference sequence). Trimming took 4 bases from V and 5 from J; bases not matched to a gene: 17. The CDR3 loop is CASSTGWDRGKLSETQYF. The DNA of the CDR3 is TGTGCCAGCAGCACGGGGTGGGACAGGGGAAAATTGTCCGAGACCCAGTACTTC.

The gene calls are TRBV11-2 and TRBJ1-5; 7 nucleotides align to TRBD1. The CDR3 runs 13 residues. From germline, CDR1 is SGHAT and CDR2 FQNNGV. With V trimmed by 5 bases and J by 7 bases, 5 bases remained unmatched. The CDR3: CASSADRVQPQHF. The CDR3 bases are TGTGCCAGCAGCGCCGACAGGGTCCAGCCCCAGCATTTT.

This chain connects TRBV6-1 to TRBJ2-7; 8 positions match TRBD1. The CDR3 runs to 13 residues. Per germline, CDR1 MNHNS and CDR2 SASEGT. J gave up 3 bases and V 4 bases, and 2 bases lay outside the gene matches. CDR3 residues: CASSGDRSYEQYF. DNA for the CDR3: TGTGCCAGCAGTGGGGACAGGAGCTACGAGCAGTACTTC.

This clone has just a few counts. This CDR3 reads CASSLDGGRFNYGYTF. CDR3 DNA: TGTGCCAGCAGCTTAGACGGAGGGCGATTTAACTATGGCTACACCTTC. This chain links TRBV11-2 with TRBJ1-2; no clear D gene. Trimming took 0 bases from V and 1 from J, leaving 12 bases between them. The CDR3 is 16 amino acids. CDR1 is SGHAT and CDR2 is FQNNGV in the germline V gene.

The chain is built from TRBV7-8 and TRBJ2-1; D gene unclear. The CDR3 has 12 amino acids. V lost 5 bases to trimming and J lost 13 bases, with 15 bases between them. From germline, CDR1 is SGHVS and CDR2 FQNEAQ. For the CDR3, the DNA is TGTGCCAGCAGCCTGGGTCAGGATTCCCAGTTCTTC. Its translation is CASSLGQDSQFF. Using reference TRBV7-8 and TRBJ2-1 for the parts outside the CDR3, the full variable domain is GAGVSQSPRYKVAKRGQDVALRCDPISGHVSLFWYQQALGQGPEFLTYFQNEAQLDKSGLPSDRFFAERPEGSVSTLKIQRTQQEDSAVYLCASSLGQDSQFFGPGTRLTVL.

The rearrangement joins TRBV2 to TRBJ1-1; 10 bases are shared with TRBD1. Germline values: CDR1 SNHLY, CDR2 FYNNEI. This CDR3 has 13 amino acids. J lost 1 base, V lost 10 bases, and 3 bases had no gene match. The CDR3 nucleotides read TGTGCCACCTGGACAGGGGGGAACACTGAAGCTTTCTTT. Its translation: CATWTGGNTEAFF.

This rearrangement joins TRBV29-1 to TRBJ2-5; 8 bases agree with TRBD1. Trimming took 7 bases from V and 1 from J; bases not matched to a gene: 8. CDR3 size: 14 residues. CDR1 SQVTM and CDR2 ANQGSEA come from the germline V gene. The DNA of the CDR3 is TGCAGCGGAAGAAACAGGGGGTTCCAAGAGACCCAGTACTTC. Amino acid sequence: CSGRNRGFQETQYF.

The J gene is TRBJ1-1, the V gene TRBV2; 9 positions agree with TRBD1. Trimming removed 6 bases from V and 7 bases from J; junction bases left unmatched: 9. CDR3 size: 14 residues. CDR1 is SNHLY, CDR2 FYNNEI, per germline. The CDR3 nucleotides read TGTGCCAGCAGCGGGACAGGGCTCACTTTTGAAGCTTTCTTT. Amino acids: CASSGTGLTFEAFF.

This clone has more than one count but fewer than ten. The CDR3: CASSSRDSRTTYNEQFF. The DNA of the CDR3 is TGTGCCAGCAGTTCCCGGGACAGCCGTACAACCTACAATGAGCAGTTCTTC. The chain links TRBV7-9 to TRBJ2-1, with 7 bases matching TRBD1. Trimming at V came to 6 bases and at J to 2 bases, leaving 13 bases not matched to a gene. The CDR3 totals 17 residues. Germline CDR1 SEHNR, CDR2 FQNEAQ (reference sequence).

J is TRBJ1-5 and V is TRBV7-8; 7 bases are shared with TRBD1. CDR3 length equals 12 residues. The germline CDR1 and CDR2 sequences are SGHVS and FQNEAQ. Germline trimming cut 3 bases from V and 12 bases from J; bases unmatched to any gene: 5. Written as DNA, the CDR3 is TGTGCCAGCAGCTTCGACAGGGAATACCAGCATTTT. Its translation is CASSFDREYQHF.

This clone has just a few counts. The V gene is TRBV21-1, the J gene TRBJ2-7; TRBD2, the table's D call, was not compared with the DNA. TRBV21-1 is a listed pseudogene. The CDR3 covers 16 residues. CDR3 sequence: CASSLHRAGNSYEQYF. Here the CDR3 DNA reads TGTGCCAGCAGCCTACATCGGGCGGGGAACTCCTACGAGCAGTACTTC.

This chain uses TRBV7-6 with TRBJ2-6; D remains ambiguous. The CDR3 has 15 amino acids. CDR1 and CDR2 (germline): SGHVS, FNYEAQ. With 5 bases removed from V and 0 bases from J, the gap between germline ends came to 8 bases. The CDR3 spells CASSRGSSGANVLTF. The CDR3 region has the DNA TGTGCCAGCAGCCGAGGTAGCTCTGGGGCCAACGTCCTGACTTTC.

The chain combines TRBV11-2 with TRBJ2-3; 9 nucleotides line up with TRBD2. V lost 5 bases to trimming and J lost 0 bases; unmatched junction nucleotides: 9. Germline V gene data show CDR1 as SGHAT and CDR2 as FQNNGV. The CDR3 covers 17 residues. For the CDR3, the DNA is TGTGCCAGCAGCCCTTGGACTAGCGCGACTAGCACAGATACGCAGTATTTT. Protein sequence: CASSPWTSATSTDTQYF.